The present TCR beta chain was sequenced within a study of T cell repertoires in cytomegalovirus infection. Study in general: Public TCR beta signature analysis indicated the presence of both CMV infection and matching HLA type. Notes on the study in general: There were HLA-C-restricted CMV-specific TCR beta clonotypes dominating the ex vivo response. Of the TCR beta families, the public ones yielded a cumulative frequency that identified carriers of CMV plus the relevant HLA.

The junction had 13 bases not matched to a gene; V was cut back by 6 bases and J by 7 bases. This CDR3 spans 14 amino acids. Germline V CDR1 and CDR2: DFQATT, SNEGSKA (reference sequence). TCRdb re-derived calls from the reads in MiXCR, one entry per CDR3 protein. Of more than 350,000 distinct CDR3 sequences listed, approximately 30% were seen once; the top ten hold roughly an eighth. A word on this clonotype: Antigen unknown.

The V gene is TRBV20-1, the J gene TRBJ2-3, with 7 positions matching TRBD2. The sequence was collected from a human donor in good health (CMV status not recorded). Some clones in this sample may be carry-over from other donors' samples. The source material was PBMCs. Here the CDR3 reads CSAQEGLLVNTQYF. CDR3 DNA: TGCAGTGCCCAGGAGGGACTACTCGTGAATACGCAGTATTTT.